This is a list of T cell receptor beta chains from one sample in a study of blood T cells in healthy people across ages. TCRdb recomputed calls from the 5' RACE reads with MiXCR, one row per CDR3 protein. Here the sample spans 1.5 million or so distinct CDR3 sequences, roughly 40% being singletons. Sample: blood. All receptors come from a woman aged 18-30 years in good health. The CDR3 runs from the conserved cysteine through the conserved F or W. A D gene is named only where the DNA matches it firmly. Expanded clones get a size class; other rows say once, few or many, or leave the size out.

>TRBJ2-3|.|.|TRBV5-5
TGTGCCAGCAGCTACGACAGGCATACTAGCACAGATACGCAGTATTTT
CASSYDRHTSTDTQYF
>TRBJ2-5|.|once|TRBV4-1
TGCGCCAGCAGCCAAGCCCCGGGGGCTGCAAGCAATGAGCAGTACTTC
CASSQAPGAASNEQYF
>TRBJ2-1|.|once|TRBV4-1
TGCGCCAGCAGCCAAACGACGGTTTACAATGAGCAGTTCTTC
CASSQTTVYNEQFF
>TRBJ2-5|TRBD2|few|TRBV20-1
TGCAGTGCTAGAGACCCGGGACTAGCGGGAGGGTTTCAAGAGACCCAGTACTTC
CSARDPGLAGGFQETQYF
>TRBJ2-7|TRBD1|.|TRBV27
TGCGCCAGCAGTTTAAGAGCAGGGGGCGCCCCCTACTCCTACGAGCAGTACTTC
CASSLRAGGAPYSYEQYF
>TRBJ1-4|TRBD1|.|TRBV10-3
TGTGTCATCAGTGAGGGACAGTCTAATGAAAAACTGTTTTTT
CVISEGQSNEKLFF
>TRBJ2-7|.|.|TRBV28
TGTGCCAGCAGTGTTGATCAGGGGAGGTACGAGCAGTACTTC
CASSVDQGRYEQYF
>TRBJ2-7|.|.|TRBV7-8
TGTGCCACCGGGACGGTCAAAGGGGAGCAGTACTTC
CATGTVKGEQYF
>TRBJ2-5|.|.|TRBV12-3/TRBV12-4
TGTGCCAGCAGCAAGGACAGATTCCAAGAGACCCAGTACTTC
CASSKDRFQETQYF
>TRBJ2-7|.|.|TRBV6-1
TGTGCCAGCCGGGATTCCGGGCAGGCCTCCTACGAGCAGTACTTC
CASRDSGQASYEQYF
>TRBJ2-3|TRBD2|few|TRBV15
TGTGCCACCAGCACAGGACTAGCGCTTAGCACAGATACGCAGTATTTT
CATSTGLALSTDTQYF
>TRBJ2-7|.|few|TRBV20-1
TGCAGTGCTAGATCGGCGGGAATCCACGAGCAGTACTTC
CSARSAGIHEQYF
>TRBJ2-7|TRBD2|.|TRBV6-2/TRBV6-3
TGTGCCAGCACCGGGACTAGGGATTACTACGAGCAGTACTTC
CASTGTRDYYEQYF
>TRBJ2-7|.|.|TRBV12-3/TRBV12-4
TGTGCCAGCAGTGACTCGGGGGTTTACAATGAGCAGTACTTC
CASSDSGVYNEQYF
>TRBJ2-3|TRBD2|few|TRBV4-1
TGCGCCAGCAGCCAAGATGGTGGCGGGAGGGCCGGGTGGACAGATACGCAGTATTTT
CASSQDGGGRAGWTDTQYF
>TRBJ2-3|TRBD2|.|TRBV2
TGTGCCAGCAGAGAAGGACTAGCGGGGACAGATACGCAGTATTTT
CASREGLAGTDTQYF
>TRBJ2-4|TRBD1|.|TRBV12-3/TRBV12-4
TGTGCCAGCAGGAAAGGGACAGTTTACAATGAGCAGTACTTC
CASRKGTVYNEQYF
>TRBJ2-7|.|few|TRBV25-1
TGTTCCAGCAGTGAACCGGGGCACTACGAGCAGTACTTC
CSSSEPGHYEQYF
>TRBJ1-3|.|few|TRBV5-5
TGTGCCAGCAGCGCCGGGGGAACTGGAAACACCATATATTTT
CASSAGGTGNTIYF
>TRBJ2-4|TRBD1|.|TRBV11-2
TGTGCCAGCAGCTTAGTCAGGGGGACAAACATTCAGTACTTC
CASSLVRGTNIQYF
>TRBJ2-1|TRBD2|.|TRBV20-1
TGCAGTGCTAGAGGGGACTACCCTAATGAGCAGTTCTTC
CSARGDYPNEQFF
>TRBJ2-3|.|few|TRBV5-1
TGCGCCAGCAGTCTGACACAGTCGGATACGCAGTATTTT
CASSLTQSDTQYF
>TRBJ2-4|TRBD2|few|TRBV2
TGTGCCAGCAAGGAGCTAGCGGGGGGTCAAAACATTCAGTACTTC
CASKELAGGQNIQYF
>TRBJ2-3|TRBD2|.|TRBV30
TGTGCCTGGAGTGTAGGGACTAGTGGTTCGACAGATACGCAGTATTTT
CAWSVGTSGSTDTQYF
>TRBJ2-7|.|many|TRBV29-1
TGCAGCGTTGTGACTTCCTACGAGCAGTACTTC
CSVVTSYEQYF
>TRBJ2-1|TRBD2|.|TRBV20-1
TGCAGTGCTTCATCCGGGACTAGCGAAAGCTACAATGAGCAGTTCTTC
CSASSGTSESYNEQFF
>TRBJ2-3|.|few|TRBV27
TGTGCCAGCAGTGCGCCCTCCGGAAGCACAGATACGCAGTATTTT
CASSAPSGSTDTQYF
>TRBJ1-5|.|.|TRBV7-9
TGTGCCAGCAGCCGCGCTATTAGCAATCAGCCCCAGCATTTT
CASSRAISNQPQHF
>TRBJ2-7|TRBD1|.|TRBV5-1
TGCGCCAGCAGCTTGGCAGGGGGAGCCGGCTACGAGCAGTACTTC
CASSLAGGAGYEQYF
>TRBJ2-5|TRBD2|.|TRBV20-1
TGCAGTGCTAGTGGGACTAGCGAGTCCCAGGGGGTGACCCAGTACTTC
CSASGTSESQGVTQYF
>TRBJ2-5|.|once|TRBV6-1
TGTGCCAGTGGGGACGATGAGCAGTACTTC
CASGDDEQYF
>TRBJ2-1|.|many|TRBV29-1
TGCAGCGTTGGCGCGAGCGGATACAATGAGCAGTTCTTC
CSVGASGYNEQFF
>TRBJ1-1|.|few|TRBV5-1
TGCGCCAGCAGCGGGGATGAGGGGGACGCTTTCTTT
CASSGDEGDAFF
>TRBJ2-7|TRBD1|.|TRBV4-1
TGCGCCAGCAGCCAAGAATACAGGGGGCCCTCCTACGAGCAGTACTTC
CASSQEYRGPSYEQYF
>TRBJ2-7|.|many|TRBV10-3
TGTGCCATCAGTCCCTCCTACGAGCAGTACTTC
CAISPSYEQYF
>TRBJ2-1|TRBD2|.|TRBV9
TGTGCCAGCAGCTCTGGACTAGCGGAGGGGAATGAGCAGTTCTTC
CASSSGLAEGNEQFF
>TRBJ2-7|.|few|TRBV4-2
TGTGCCAGCAGCCAAGAAATTTGGGGCGGGCCCTCCTACGAGCAGTACTTC
CASSQEIWGGPSYEQYF
>TRBJ1-5|.|.|TRBV10-3
TGTGCCATCAGTTCGTTGAATCAGCCCCAGCATTTT
CAISSLNQPQHF
>TRBJ1-1|.|once|TRBV18
TGTGCCAGCTCACGAGCGACTCCCTCGCTGAACACTGAAGCTTTCTTT
CASSRATPSLNTEAFF
>TRBJ2-1|.|.|TRBV6-5
TGTGCCAGCAGTTACTCGGAGGGGAATGAGCAGTTCTTC
CASSYSEGNEQFF
>TRBJ1-5|.|few|TRBV28
TGTGCCAGCACTATACAGGGATACGGCAATCAGCCCCAGCATTTT
CASTIQGYGNQPQHF
>TRBJ2-2|TRBD1|.|TRBV7-9
TGTGCCAGCAGCTTAGGGACAGGGGTCCTCACCGGGGAGCTGTTTTTT
CASSLGTGVLTGELFF
>TRBJ1-2|.|.|TRBV13
TGTGCCAGCAGCTTAGAGGCATTTGTCAGAGACTATGGCTACACCTTC
CASSLEAFVRDYGYTF
>TRBJ1-1|TRBD1|.|TRBV20-1
TGCAGTGCTAGCCCCACACAGGGGTGGTTCACTGAAGCTTTCTTT
CSASPTQGWFTEAFF
>TRBJ2-2|TRBD1|few|TRBV2
TGTGCCAGCAGTGAATGGACAGGGGGCGAGCTGTTTTTT
CASSEWTGGELFF
>TRBJ1-5|.|many|TRBV5-1
TGCGCCAGCAGCTTGGGGGGGACGGGCAATCAGCCCCAGCATTTT
CASSLGGTGNQPQHF
>TRBJ2-7|.|.|TRBV12-3/TRBV12-4
TGTGCCAGCAGTTTAGCGGGGGCCCCCTCCGAGCAGTACTTC
CASSLAGAPSEQYF
>TRBJ2-1|.|.|TRBV9
TGTGCCAGCAGCGCAGAGACAGGGAGGGATAAGCAGTTCTTC
CASSAETGRDKQFF
>TRBJ2-3|.|.|TRBV20-1
TGCGGTGCTAGATCCCTAGGAAATACAGATACGCAGTATTTT
CGARSLGNTDTQYF
>TRBJ2-1|.|few|TRBV4-1
TGCGCCAGCAGCCAAAGACTGGCGGAGGCTAATGAGCAGTTCTTC
CASSQRLAEANEQFF
>TRBJ2-3|.|few|TRBV5-1
TGCGCCAGCCTCGGGGGAGTTGGCACAGATACGCAGTATTTT
CASLGGVGTDTQYF
>TRBJ1-1|.|.|TRBV12-3/TRBV12-4
TGTGCCAGCAGTTTATGGTCTGGGGACACTGAAGCTTTCTTT
CASSLWSGDTEAFF
>TRBJ2-1|.|.|TRBV28
TGTGCCAGCACCCTGGACGCGGACAATGAGCAGTTCTTC
CASTLDADNEQFF
>TRBJ2-1|.|.|TRBV4-1
TGCGCCAGCAGCCAGGGAAGAGGGGCGGGTAATGAGCAGTTCTTC
CASSQGRGAGNEQFF
>TRBJ2-3|TRBD2|.|TRBV5-1
TGCGCCAGCAGCACAGGACTAGATTTTCTCACAGATACGCAGTATTTT
CASSTGLDFLTDTQYF
>TRBJ2-7|TRBD2|many|TRBV7-2
TGTGCCAGCAGTTTAGGACTAGACGAGCAGTACTTC
CASSLGLDEQYF
>TRBJ2-3|.|.|TRBV6-4
TGTGCCAGCAGTGGTAGGGATGGAGATACGCAGTATTTT
CASSGRDGDTQYF
>TRBJ2-7|.|.|TRBV16
TGTGCCAGCAGCCGGGGGGCCAACTCCTACGAGCAGTACTTC
CASSRGANSYEQYF
>TRBJ2-5|.|.|TRBV20-1
TGCAGTGCTCCCAAGAAGGGCAGGAGGGCCTTAGAGACCCAGTACTTC
CSAPKKGRRALETQYF